A selection of T cell receptor beta chains follows, all from one sample in a study of blood T cell repertoires in COVID-19. Here immunoSEQ multiplex PCR was the method, and the copy in TCRdb shows in-frame clones only, minus some. Among 150,000 to 200,000 clones listed, more than 75% were seen once. Source material: peripheral blood. Receptor source: a man in his 70s with acute or convalescent COVID-19. CDR3s include the opening cysteine and the closing phenylalanine or tryptophan. The order of the fields is V gene, clone size, J gene, D gene, CDR3 DNA, CDR3 protein. The D gene is left open where the match is weak. Clone size is not always given. Where it is, it says once, few, many or a class for expanded clones.

>TRBV19|few|TRBJ1-5|-
TGTGCCAGTACGGGGAAGGAGCACAATCAGCCCCAGCATTTT
CASTGKEHNQPQHF
>TRBV2|-|TRBJ2-7|-
TGTGCCAGCAGTCGTTCGACTATCCTCTCCTACGAGCAGTACTTC
CASSRSTILSYEQYF
>TRBV28|-|TRBJ1-2|-
TGTGCCAGCAGCCTGACATACTATGGCTACACCTTC
CASSLTYYGYTF
>TRBV3-1/TRBV3-2|-|TRBJ1-3|TRBD1
TGTGCCAGCAGCCAGGGACAGGCCTCTGGAAACACCATATATTTT
CASSQGQASGNTIYF
>TRBV5-4|once|TRBJ1-2|-
TGTGCCAGCAGCTTTCACGAGAACTATGGCTACACCTTC
CASSFHENYGYTF
>TRBV7-8|once|TRBJ1-2|TRBD1
TGTGCCAGCAGCCCAGACAGGGGGGGGGTCTATGGCTACACCTTC
CASSPDRGGVYGYTF
>TRBV6-2/TRBV6-3|-|TRBJ2-3|TRBD1
TGTGCCAGCAGTTACTCCGGGACAGGGTCTAGCAGATACACAGATACGCAGTATTTT
CASSYSGTGSSRYTDTQYF
>TRBV5-1|-|TRBJ2-1|TRBD2
TGCGCCAGCAGCTTACGGCGGGAGGGCCAGAGTGAGCAGTTCTTC
CASSLRREGQSEQFF
>TRBV4-2|few|TRBJ1-3|-
TGTGCCAGCAGCCAAGATCTTAGTTTCTCTGGAAACACCATATATTTT
CASSQDLSFSGNTIYF
>TRBV7-2|-|TRBJ1-1|-
TGTGCCAGCAGCTTAGTGGGGGGGAACACTGAAGCTTTCTTT
CASSLVGGNTEAFF
>TRBV30|-|TRBJ1-1|-
TGTGCCTGGAATCGGGGGACTGAAGCTTTCTTT
CAWNRGTEAFF
>TRBV19|few|TRBJ1-2|-
TGTGCCAGTACCCTTGCAGGGTTCGCTGGCTACACCTTC
CASTLAGFAGYTF
>TRBV7-3|-|TRBJ2-2|-
TGTGCCAGCAGCTTACTTCCTGGGGAGCTGTTTTTT
CASSLLPGELFF
>TRBV5-1|-|TRBJ1-2|TRBD1
TGCGCCAGCAGCTTAGGGACAGGGAAATTGGACTATGGCTACACCTTC
CASSLGTGKLDYGYTF
>TRBV21-1|-|TRBJ2-1|-
TGTGCCAGCAGCAAAGGGTTTACAGGCTACAATGAGCAGTTCTTC
CASSKGFTGYNEQFF
>TRBV29-1|-|TRBJ1-1|TRBD1
TGCAGCGCCAAGGGACAGGGACGGGGCGACACTGAAGCTTTCTTT
CSAKGQGRGDTEAFF
>TRBV6-5|-|TRBJ1-3|TRBD1
TGTGCCAGCAGTTCGGGACAGGGGATAGGGACCATATATTTT
CASSSGQGIGTIYF
>TRBV19|-|TRBJ1-4|TRBD1
TGTGCCAGTAGTTCCCAGGGGGTATCGAATGAAAAACTGTTTTTT
CASSSQGVSNEKLFF
>TRBV6-1|-|TRBJ1-2|TRBD1
TGTGCCAGCAGTGAAGGTCCCGGGACAGGCCCAGGCAGCTATGGCTACACCTTC
CASSEGPGTGPGSYGYTF
>TRBV3-1/TRBV3-2|-|TRBJ1-5|TRBD1
TGTGCCAGCAGCCAAGAGGGCAGGGGGCGCGGTGGTAATCAGCCCCAGCATTTT
CASSQEGRGRGGNQPQHF
>TRBV6-1|-|TRBJ2-7|-
TGTGCCAGCAGTGAGGGCTCAGTATATAGGTACGAGCAGTACTTC
CASSEGSVYRYEQYF
>TRBV10-3|-|TRBJ1-6|-
TGTGCCATCAGTGAGTTGGGCACCCCGGAAGTTTCACCCCTCCACTTT
CAISELGTPEVSPLHF
>TRBV5-1|-|TRBJ2-7|-
TGCGCCAGCAGCTTGGACCCTAGGACCTACGAGCAGTACTTC
CASSLDPRTYEQYF
>TRBV7-9|-|TRBJ2-1|TRBD2
TGTGCCAGCAGCAGGGGACTAGCGGGAAACAATGAGCAGTTCTTC
CASSRGLAGNNEQFF
>TRBV9|-|TRBJ1-3|-
TGTGCCAGCAGCGTAGAACATAATGGAAACACCATATATTTT
CASSVEHNGNTIYF
>TRBV28|-|TRBJ1-3|TRBD1
TGTGCCAGCAGTTTAGGGACAGGGGCCCGATTCTCTGGAAACACCATATATTTT
CASSLGTGARFSGNTIYF
>TRBV7-3|-|TRBJ2-1|TRBD2
TGTGCCAGCAGCCGAAGCGGGATTGGCTACAATGAGCAGTTCTTC
CASSRSGIGYNEQFF
>TRBV28|-|TRBJ2-2|TRBD2
TGTGCCAGCAGTCGCGTACGGGGGGGCAGCACCGGGGAGCTGTTTTTT
CASSRVRGGSTGELFF
>TRBV10-3|-|TRBJ2-5|TRBD1
TGTGCCAGCTGGACAGGGATCGGAGAGACCCAGTACTTC
CASWTGIGETQYF
>TRBV6-6|once|TRBJ1-4|-
TGTGCCAGCAGTGGAGGCGGGCGGCTAACTAATGAAAAACTGTTTTTT
CASSGGGRLTNEKLFF
>TRBV6-2/TRBV6-3|-|TRBJ1-5|-
TGTGCCAGCAGTGCAGGCTTGACAGGTTTTAATCAGCCCCAGCATTTT
CASSAGLTGFNQPQHF
>TRBV7-3|-|TRBJ2-3|-
TGTGCCAGCAGCAAGGGGGAGGGCCGAAATACGCAGTATTTT
CASSKGEGRNTQYF
>TRBV6-2/TRBV6-3|-|TRBJ2-5|-
TGTGCCAGCAGTCGGGGGACAGAAGAGACCCAGTACTTC
CASSRGTEETQYF
>TRBV7-9|once|TRBJ1-1|-
TGTGCCAGCACCCCAGGCTGGGAAGGGGTGAACACTGAAGCTTTCTTT
CASTPGWEGVNTEAFF
>TRBV7-3|-|TRBJ2-5|TRBD1
TGTGCCAGCAGCTTAGCAGGGGGCCATGGGGAGACCCAGTACTTC
CASSLAGGHGETQYF
>TRBV3-1/TRBV3-2|-|TRBJ2-7|-
TGTGCCAGCAGCCAAGTTGGAGGATACGAGCAGTACTTC
CASSQVGGYEQYF
>TRBV28|-|TRBJ2-1|TRBD2
TGTGCCAGCAGGGCTAGCGGCTACAATGAGCAGTTCTTC
CASRASGYNEQFF
>TRBV10-3|-|TRBJ1-5|-
TGTGCCATCAGTGAACAGGTGAATCAGCCCCAGCATTTT
CAISEQVNQPQHF
>TRBV28|-|TRBJ1-1|-
TGTGCCAGCAGTTTAGACGAGGAGGCCACTGAAGCTTTCTTT
CASSLDEEATEAFF
>TRBV10-3|few|TRBJ1-1|TRBD1
TGTGCCATCAGCCAGGGGGCATCTGAAGCTTTCTTT
CAISQGASEAFF
>TRBV6-5|few|TRBJ1-3|TRBD1
TGTGCCAGCACCTTTCTAGGGGGCTTCGGAAACACCATATATTTT
CASTFLGGFGNTIYF